This T cell receptor beta chain originates from a study of T cell responses to AZD1222 COVID-19 vaccine. Produced via immunoSEQ multiplex PCR; TCRdb's table is partial and in-frame only. Among about 150,000 clones listed, more than 80% were seen once. Study-wide findings and caveats: Dominant at 160-218 and 743-854, vaccine-associated CD4 TCRs also spanned spike. Repertoire samples came only from after the peak T cell response.

This clone came up many times. Its antigen is unknown. The CDR3 loop spans 16 amino acids. In germline, CDR1 is LGHNA, CDR2 YNFKEQ. Trimming removed 1 base from V and 6 bases from J, with 19 bases in between. The receptor was isolated from an adult who received the AZD1222 COVID-19 vaccine. The material was peripheral blood, obtained 28 days after the second AZD1222 dose. The chain combines TRBV4-2 with TRBJ2-7; tentative D call: TRBD1 (6 bases). CDR3 in amino acids: CASSQGEQGPVGEQYF. CDR3 bases: TGTGCCAGCAGCCAAGGAGAACAGGGCCCCGTTGGCGAGCAGTACTTC.